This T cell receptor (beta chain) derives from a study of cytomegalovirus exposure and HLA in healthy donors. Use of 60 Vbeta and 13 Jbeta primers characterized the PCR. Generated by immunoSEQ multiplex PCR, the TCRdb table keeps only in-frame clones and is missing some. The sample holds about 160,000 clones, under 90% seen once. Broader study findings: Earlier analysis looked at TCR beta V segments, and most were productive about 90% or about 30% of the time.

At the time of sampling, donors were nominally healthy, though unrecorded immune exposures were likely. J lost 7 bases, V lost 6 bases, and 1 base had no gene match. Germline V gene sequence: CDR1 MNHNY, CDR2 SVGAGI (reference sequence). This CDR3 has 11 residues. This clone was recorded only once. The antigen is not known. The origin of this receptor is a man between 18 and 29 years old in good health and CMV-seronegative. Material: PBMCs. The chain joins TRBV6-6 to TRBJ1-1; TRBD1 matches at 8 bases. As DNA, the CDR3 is TGTGCCAGCAGCACAGGGGGTGAAGCTTTCTTT. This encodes CASSTGGEAFF.